The 32 T cell receptor beta chains in this list originate from one sample, sequenced in a study of blood T cells in healthy people across ages. A second roughly 6 to 12 cycle PCR used barcoded and J-beta primers. TCRdb reprocessed the 5' RACE reads with MiXCR, giving one entry per CDR3 protein. The sample lists fewer than 2 million distinct CDR3 sequences, roughly 43% occurring once. Sequencing used blood. These receptors were collected from a human donor in good health.

This clonotype was counted a few times. V and J are TRBV7-2 and TRBJ2-7; D is ambiguous. CDR1 and CDR2 from the germline V gene are SGHTA and FQGNSA. The CDR3 is 14 amino acids. Trimming removed 5 bases at V and 2 bases at J, with 13 bases between. As DNA, the CDR3 is TGTGCCAGCAGCCCTGGACCATTGACCTACGAGCAGTACTTC. Translating it yields CASSPGPLTYEQYF.

The chain combines TRBV12-3 or TRBV12-4 with TRBJ2-1, with 11 bases fitting TRBD2. This CDR3 has 15 amino acids. V was clipped by 3 bases and J by 6 bases; unmatched bases: 4. CDR3 sequence reads: CASSFLAGGVNEQFF. CDR3 coding DNA: TGTGCCAGCAGTTTCTTAGCGGGGGGGGTCAATGAGCAGTTCTTC.

The chain has TRBV7-8 and TRBJ1-2, with 7 bases lining up with TRBD1. The CDR3 extends over 16 amino acids. Germline CDR1 is SGHVS and CDR2 is FQNEAQ. V trimming: 5 bases; J trimming: 7 bases; junction bases outside the gene matches: 16. CDR3 sequence reads: CASSVSRAGGIRGYTF. DNA for the CDR3: TGTGCCAGCAGCGTTAGTCGGGCAGGGGGTATTCGTGGCTACACCTTC.

V usage is TRBV4-3 and J usage is TRBJ2-1; 10 nucleotides agree with TRBD2. CDR3 length: 15 residues. V trimming: 3 bases; J trimming: 5 bases; junction bases outside the gene matches: 4. Looked up from germline, CDR1 is LGHNA and CDR2 is YSLEER. CDR3: CASSHISGGNNEQFF. The CDR3 DNA follows: TGCGCCAGCAGCCACATTAGCGGGGGGAACAATGAGCAGTTCTTC.

Comments on this clonotype: One junction end disagrees with the germline gene, perhaps due to a read error. The V call is TRBV6-2 or TRBV6-3, the J call TRBJ1-2; the D is unclear. The V gene's germline CDR1 is MNHEY and CDR2 SVGEGT. This CDR3 comprises 15 residues. CDR3 DNA sequence: TGTGCCAGCACCACTGCCGAACCCTCTAACTACGGCTACACCTTC. Its protein product is CASTTAEPSNYGYTF.

This clonotype was seen a few times. J is TRBJ2-1 and V is TRBV7-8; D is uncertain. V was clipped by 3 bases and J by 8 bases, with 11 bases between them. Germline V gene data show CDR1 as SGHVS and CDR2 as FQNEAQ. The CDR3 is 13 amino acids. CDR3 in amino acids: CASSFTAPHEQFF. The CDR3 region has the DNA TGTGCCAGCAGCTTCACGGCCCCGCATGAGCAGTTCTTC.

The rearrangement joins TRBV4-1 to TRBJ2-4; 8 nucleotides match TRBD1. Germline trimming cut 3 bases from V and 12 bases from J; bases unmatched to any gene: 10. Germline loops: CDR1 MGHRA, CDR2 YSYEKL. The CDR3 is made up of 14 amino acids. The CDR3 is CASSQPGQVSTQYF. In DNA form, the CDR3 reads TGCGCCAGCAGCCAGCCGGGACAGGTCTCGACTCAGTACTTC.

This clonotype has just a few counts. The chain recombines TRBV4-3 with TRBJ2-1, with 7 positions matching TRBD2. V was clipped by 3 bases and J by 3 bases; unmatched bases: 5. This CDR3 contains 15 residues. Per the germline V gene, CDR1 is LGHNA and CDR2 is YSLEER. CDR3 coding DNA: TGCGCCAGCAGCCAGGATTGGGGGGGCTACAATGAGCAGTTCTTC. Translated, it gives CASSQDWGGYNEQFF.

With respect to this clonotype: At one end the junction does not follow the germline gene, possibly because of a read error. The gene calls are TRBV29-1 and TRBJ2-5, with TRBD2 identical over 8 bases. This CDR3 is built from 14 residues. The V gene's germline CDR1 is SQVTM and CDR2 ANQGSEA. CDR3: CNVVERGQVSEQYF. The CDR3 DNA follows: TGCAACGTTGTTGAGCGGGGGCAAGTAAGTGAGCAGTACTTC.

This clonotype was recorded a few times. This sequence joins TRBV12-3 or TRBV12-4 and TRBJ2-5; TRBD2 is a possible D gene (6 bases). V was shortened by 6 bases and J by 1 base, with 9 bases between the two germline ends. This CDR3 is built from 13 residues. CDR3 sequence: CASSMGLQETQYF. As DNA, the CDR3 is TGTGCCAGCAGCATGGGACTCCAAGAGACCCAGTACTTC.

This rearrangement joins TRBV28 to TRBJ2-3; perhaps TRBD2 as D (5 bases). The CDR3 sequence is 14 residues long. Trimming stripped 10 bases from V and 6 bases from J, with 20 bases between. Germline assignment: CDR1 MDHEN and CDR2 SYDVKM. This CDR3 is CAKPGPPGSDTQYF. CDR3 nucleotides: TGTGCCAAGCCGGGCCCACCGGGGTCGGATACGCAGTATTTT.

The chain couples TRBV20-1 to TRBJ2-7; 8 bases match TRBD2. In germline, CDR1 is DFQATT, CDR2 SNEGSKA (reference sequence). CDR3 length: 14 residues. The trim removed 4 bases at V and 0 bases at J, leaving 5 bases unmatched. CDR3 coding DNA: TGCAGTGCTATACTAGCGGCCAGCTCCTACGAGCAGTACTTC. This translates into CSAILAASSYEQYF.

The chain combines TRBV4-1 with TRBJ2-7, with TRBD1 as a possible D gene (5 bases). Between the trimmed V and J ends, which lost 1 base and 3 bases, there was a span of 10 bases. This CDR3 is built from 14 residues. The germline V gene encodes CDR1 MGHRA and CDR2 YSYEKL. The CDR3 bases are TGCGCCAGCAGCCAAGTCCAGGGCCTCTACGAGCAGTACTTC. Amino acid sequence: CASSQVQGLYEQYF.

A remark on this clonotype: A much larger clone lies a single base off, so this may be a read error. J is TRBJ2-7 and V is TRBV7-2; D unclear. The CDR3 is made up of 15 amino acids. Germline CDR1 SGHTA, CDR2 FQGNSA. The CDR3 loop is CASSLLGSSAYEQDF. The CDR3 region has the DNA TGTGCCAGCAGCTTATTAGGAAGCAGTGCCTACGAGCAGGACTTC. The entire variable domain, with the rest obtained from reference TRBV7-2 and TRBJ2-7, is as follows: GAGVSQSPSNKVTEKGKDVELRCDPISGHTALYWYRQSLGQGLEFLIYFQGNSAPDKSGLPSDRFSAERTGGSVSTLTIQRTQQEDSAVYLCASSLLGSSAYEQDFGPGTRLTVT.

This clonotype was recorded a few times. This chain joins TRBV28 and TRBJ2-1; D possibly uses TRBD1 or TRBD2 (5 bases each). Trimming cost V 2 bases and J 10 bases, with 12 bases left between them. The CDR3 is 13 amino acids. Looked up from germline, CDR1 is MDHEN and CDR2 is SYDVKM. CDR3 loop: CASSLARGVEQFF. The CDR3 DNA follows: TGTGCCAGCAGTTTAGCCCGAGGGGTCGAGCAGTTCTTC.

This clonotype was seen a handful of times. The chain joins TRBV7-6 to TRBJ1-2; TRBD1 agrees at 10 bases. CDR1 SGHVS and CDR2 FNYEAQ come from the germline V gene. With 5 bases clipped from V and 6 bases from J, the junction kept 18 bases outside the gene matches. The CDR3 length is 18 residues. DNA of the CDR3: TGTGCCAGCAGCCCAAGGGGGACAGGGGAAGGAAGTCCCCATGGCTACACCTTC. Residues: CASSPRGTGEGSPHGYTF.

J is TRBJ1-2 and V is TRBV12-3 or TRBV12-4; TRBD1 matches at 10 bases. This CDR3 is built from 15 residues. Germline trimming cut 8 bases from V and 4 bases from J; bases unmatched to any gene: 10. The chain's CDR3 is CASARDRGRVYGYTF. The CDR3 DNA reads TGTGCCAGCGCTCGGGACAGGGGAAGGGTCTATGGCTACACCTTC.

The V call is TRBV7-8, the J call TRBJ2-7; tentatively, D is TRBD2 (6 bases). Germline lookup yields CDR1 SGHVS and CDR2 FQNEAQ. V was clipped by 5 bases and J by 5 bases, with 13 bases between them. This CDR3 has 13 amino acids. CDR3 protein: CASSPGLHDEQYF. As DNA, the CDR3 is TGTGCCAGCAGCCCGGGACTCCATGACGAGCAGTACTTC.

The V gene is TRBV20-1, the J gene TRBJ1-1, with TRBD1 as a possible D gene (6 bases). The V gene's germline CDR1 is DFQATT and CDR2 SNEGSKA (reference sequence). The CDR3 runs 14 residues. With 1 base removed from V and 2 bases from J, the gap between germline ends came to 11 bases. In DNA form, the CDR3 reads TGCAGTGCTAGAGTTAAGACAGGTAACACTGAAGCTTTCTTT. Its translation: CSARVKTGNTEAFF.

The V and J genes are TRBV28 and TRBJ2-3; 7 positions agree with TRBD1. The CDR3 contains 16 residues. Trimming took 2 bases from V and 3 from J; bases not matched to a gene: 8. Germline lookup yields CDR1 MDHEN and CDR2 SYDVKM. CDR3 DNA sequence: TGTGCCAGCAGTTTACCGACAGGGTGGCGTACAGATACGCAGTATTTT. The encoded protein is CASSLPTGWRTDTQYF.

V is TRBV24-1 and J is TRBJ2-3; tentative D call: TRBD2 (6 bases). Germline CDR1 and CDR2: KGHDR and SFDVKD. V was trimmed by 1 base and J by 0 bases, leaving 13 bases between them. The CDR3 consists of 17 residues. The CDR3 bases are TGTGCCACCAGTGATTTTGGAGCGGGTTGGAGCACAGATACGCAGTATTTT. This translates into CATSDFGAGWSTDTQYF.

At least ten counts were recorded for this clonotype. The J gene is TRBJ2-1, the V gene TRBV5-1, with a tentative D call TRBD2 (5 bases). V was pared by 4 bases and J by 4 bases, with 18 bases between. CDR3 length: 16 residues. Germline V gives CDR1 SGHRS, CDR2 YFSETQ. CDR3 in DNA: TGCGCCAGCAGCCGGGATGGGAGCAGTAGGTACAATGAGCAGTTCTTC. It encodes CASSRDGSSRYNEQFF.

Note on this clonotype: The junction shows a germline mismatch at one end, possibly a read error. The rearrangement links TRBV13 to TRBJ1-5, with D maybe TRBD1 (6 bases). This CDR3 comprises 15 residues. CDR1 is PRHDT, CDR2 FYEKMQ, per germline (reference sequence). Here the CDR3 reads CVSSLGSAGDQPQHF. In DNA form, the CDR3 reads TGTGTCAGCAGCTTAGGCAGCGCAGGGGACCAGCCCCAGCATTTT.

The chain couples TRBV4-3 to TRBJ1-2; TRBD1 matches at 7 bases. Per the germline V gene, CDR1 is LGHNA and CDR2 is YSLEER. After removal of 2 bases from V and 4 bases from J, the junction contained 7 bases not matched to a gene. The CDR3 contains 15 residues. The CDR3 DNA follows: TGCGCCAGCAGCCAAAACGACAGGGAGGGCTATGGCTACACCTTC. It yields the protein CASSQNDREGYGYTF.

The V gene is TRBV9, the J gene TRBJ1-2, with TRBD1 as a possible D gene (5 bases). This CDR3 is 16 amino acids long. V was cut by 2 bases and J by 6 bases, with 20 bases left in between. Germline V lookup: CDR1 SGDLS, CDR2 YYNGEE. CDR3 DNA: TGTGCCAGCAGCGTCGGAGAGGGCAGGGATGTTGATGGCTACACCTTC. Translated: CASSVGEGRDVDGYTF.

This clonotype has only a few counts. This chain connects TRBV11-3 to TRBJ2-1; D is perhaps TRBD1 (7 bases). V dropped 3 bases and J dropped 7 bases, with 13 bases sitting between them. CDR3 size: 14 residues. Germline V gene data show CDR1 as SGHNT and CDR2 as YENEEA. The CDR3 nucleotides are TGTGCCAGCAGCTTTTCGTCAGGGGGGAATGAGCAGTTCTTC. It encodes CASSFSSGGNEQFF.

V usage is TRBV4-2 and J usage is TRBJ2-3; 7 bases agree with TRBD1. J gave up 3 bases and V 5 bases, and 14 bases lay outside the gene matches. Germline-derived CDR1 and CDR2 are LGHNA and YNFKEQ. This CDR3 has 17 amino acids. The chain's CDR3 is CASSESVGRGTTDTQYF. CDR3 coding DNA: TGTGCCAGCAGCGAAAGCGTGGGCAGGGGGACGACAGATACGCAGTATTTT.

This clonotype has just a few counts. This chain connects TRBV7-9 to TRBJ2-4; 7 bases match TRBD2. The CDR3 loop spans 16 amino acids. V lost 3 bases and J lost 1; bases outside the gene matches: 6. CDR1 SEHNR and CDR2 FQNEAQ come from the germline V gene (reference sequence). CDR3 DNA sequence: TGTGCCAGCAGCTTGGGAGGGGATTTTGCCAAAAACATTCAGTACTTC. It encodes CASSLGGDFAKNIQYF.

There are a few counts of this clonotype. The chain links TRBV5-1 to TRBJ2-7; TRBD2 matches at 13 bases. This CDR3 has 17 residues. CDR1 is SGHRS and CDR2 is YFSETQ in the germline V gene. J was trimmed by 2 bases and V by 4 bases; bases with no gene match: 9. CDR3 loop: CASSPRLAGGPPYEQYF. DNA for the CDR3: TGCGCCAGCAGCCCTAGACTAGCGGGGGGTCCTCCCTACGAGCAGTACTTC. Variable domain in full (rest from reference TRBV5-1 and TRBJ2-7): KAGVTQTPRYLIKTRGQQVTLSCSPISGHRSVSWYQQTPGQGLQFLFEYFSETQRNKGNFPGRFSGRQFSNSRSEMNVSTLELGDSALYLCASSPRLAGGPPYEQYFGPGTRLTVT.

To note about this clonotype: One end of the junction varies from germline; a read error may be responsible. The chain joins TRBV4-1 to TRBJ2-1, with TRBD1 as a possible D gene (6 bases). The CDR3 spans 15 residues. Germline-derived CDR1 and CDR2 are MGHRA and YSYEKL. The CDR3 coding sequence is TGCGCCAGCAGCCCCCCAGGGGTGACCTACAATGAGCGGTTCTTC. Translation gives CASSPPGVTYNERFF.

This clonotype has a handful of counts. This could be a read error, since a much larger clone is one nucleotide away. The chain links TRBV6-2 or TRBV6-3 to TRBJ2-7; D is possibly TRBD1 (6 bases). V was pared by 0 bases and J by 3 bases, with 9 bases between. This CDR3 is 14 amino acids long. Germline CDR1 and CDR2: MNHEY and SVGEGT. CDR3 residues: CASSYSRGIYEQYF. The DNA of the CDR3 is TGTGCCAGCAGTTACTCGAGGGGGATCTACGAGCAGTACTTC.

This clonotype appeared once. The chain employs TRBV10-3 and TRBJ1-3, with D possibly matching TRBD1 (5 bases). The V end lost 11 bases, the J end lost 0 bases, and 14 bases lay between the germline ends. The CDR3 is made up of 14 amino acids. The germline V gene encodes CDR1 ENHRY and CDR2 SYGVKD. The CDR3 loop reads CAVSEGPSGNTIYF. In nucleotides, the CDR3 is TGTGCCGTCTCTGAGGGACCCTCTGGAAACACCATATATTTT.